This T cell receptor beta chain was observed in a study of post-analysis software for immune sequencing data. Study summary: Relapsing-remitting, secondary progressive and progressive-relapsing forms of multiple sclerosis all featured among disease courses.

Unique molecular identifiers had been added to the TCR beta cDNA libraries. A population of about 1 to 11 million T cells gave rise to about half a million cDNA molecules. TCRdb fed the PCR reads into MiXCR, producing one record per CDR3 protein. This sample yields some 690,000 distinct CDR3 sequences, of which more than 50% are seen a single time; over 9% belongs to the top ten. General study findings and limits: In patients, about 5 TRBV segments were more frequent than in controls, with TRBV5-6, TRBV5-1 and TRBV20-1 among them. Relative to controls, patients with multiple sclerosis showed significantly lower normalized Chao1 diversity. F measure grouped same-batch samples tightly together.

The length of the CDR3 is 15 residues. Germline CDR1 is SGHAT and CDR2 is FQNNGV. In regard to this clonotype: Its antigen is still unknown.

The sequence was collected from a girl aged 2 to 9 with multiple sclerosis. The chain is built from TRBV11-2 and TRBJ2-4; 10 bases map to TRBD2. With the DNA end fitting TRBJ2-7 better, the J assignment may be wrong. Material for sequencing was blood. CDR3 region: CASSTHLAGVGEQYF. The CDR3 bases are TGTGCCAGCAGCACCCATCTAGCGGGAGTAGGCGAGCAGTACTTC.